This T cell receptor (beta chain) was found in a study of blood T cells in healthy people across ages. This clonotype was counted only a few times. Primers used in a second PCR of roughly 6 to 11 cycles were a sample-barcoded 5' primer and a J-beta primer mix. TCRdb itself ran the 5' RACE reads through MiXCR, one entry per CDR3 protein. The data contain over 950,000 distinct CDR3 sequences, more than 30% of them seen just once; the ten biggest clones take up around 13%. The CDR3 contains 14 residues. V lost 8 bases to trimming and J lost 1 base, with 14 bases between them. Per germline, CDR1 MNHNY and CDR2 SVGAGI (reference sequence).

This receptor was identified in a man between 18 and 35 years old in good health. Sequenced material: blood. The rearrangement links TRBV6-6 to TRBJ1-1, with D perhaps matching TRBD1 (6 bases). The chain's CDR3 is CASRGRGGNTEAFF. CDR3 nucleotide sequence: TGTGCCAGCCGAGGAAGGGGGGGGAACACTGAAGCTTTCTTT.